One sample yielded the 21 T cell receptor beta chains listed below, sequenced in a study of read filtering for tumor transcriptome and immune sequencing. From around 0.4 ug of RNA, a library with molecular barcoded alpha/delta and beta/gamma adaptors was made. TCRdb fed the reads into MiXCR, producing one record per CDR3 protein. The table shows 100,000 to 150,000 distinct CDR3 sequences, with approximately 13% occurring only once. What was sequenced was a population of CD138-negative cells sorted from bone marrow. These receptors were taken from a donor at least 40 years old with multiple myeloma.

V is TRBV7-2 and J is TRBJ2-5, with TRBD1 matching 7 bases. CDR1 SGHTA and CDR2 FQGNSA come from the germline V gene. Trimming cost V 5 bases and J 10 bases; bases outside gene matches: 16. The CDR3 is 15 amino acids. The CDR3 loop is CASSLTGGQTGSQYF. CDR3 in DNA: TGTGCCAGCAGCCTTACAGGAGGACAGACAGGGAGCCAGTACTTC.

This clonotype was observed many times. This chain uses TRBV7-9 with TRBJ2-1, with TRBD2 matching over 7 bases. From germline, CDR1 is SEHNR and CDR2 FQNEAQ (reference sequence). This CDR3 contains 15 residues. The junction had 10 bases not matched to a gene; V was cut back by 1 base and J by 10 bases. CDR3 region: CASSLGGGIRDEQFF. In nucleotides, the CDR3 is TGTGCCAGCAGCTTAGGGGGGGGGATTCGGGACGAGCAGTTCTTC.

This clonotype was counted many times. The J gene is TRBJ2-3, the V gene TRBV5-1; possibly TRBD1 or TRBD2 for D (5 bases each). Germline CDR1 SGHRS, CDR2 YFSETQ. This CDR3 contains 16 residues. The ends were cut back, 0 bases at V and 2 bases at J, with 13 bases in the middle. The CDR3 nucleotides are TGCGCCAGCAGCTTGGAGGGCAGGGAGACCACAGATACGCAGTATTTT. Its translation: CASSLEGRETTDTQYF.

In its sample, this clonotype was seen many times. The chain combines TRBV20-1 with TRBJ1-1; D possibly corresponds to TRBD1 (6 bases). This CDR3 comprises 13 residues. The germline V and J ends were trimmed by 7 bases and 3 bases, with 15 bases remaining between them. Germline assignment: CDR1 DFQATT and CDR2 SNEGSKA (reference sequence). CDR3 bases: TGCAGTGTCAGACAGGAAGAGGACACTGAAGCTTTCTTT. Amino acid sequence: CSVRQEEDTEAFF.

This clonotype was counted ten times or more. V is TRBV2 and J is TRBJ2-2, with D perhaps assigned TRBD1 or TRBD2 (5 bases each). The CDR3 consists of 14 residues. V was shortened by 10 bases and J by 6 bases, with 18 bases between the two germline ends. Germline V CDR1 and CDR2: SNHLY, FYNNEI. In nucleotides, the CDR3 is TGTGCCACCACTAAGGGGCGGCGGGCCGGGGAGCTGTTTTTT. This sequence encodes CATTKGRRAGELFF. The variable domain in full, completed from reference TRBV2 and TRBJ2-2, reads EPEVTQTPSHQVTQMGQEVILRCVPISNHLYFYWYRQILGQKVEFLVSFYNNEISEKSEIFDDQFSVERPDGSNFTLKIRSTKLEDSAMYFCATTKGRRAGELFFGEGSRLTVL.

This clonotype was observed a few times. J is TRBJ1-1 and V is TRBV5-6, with D unclear. V shed 7 bases and J shed 0 bases, with 13 bases lying between them. The CDR3 consists of 14 residues. CDR1 is SGHDT, CDR2 YYEEEE, per germline. Here the CDR3 DNA reads TGTGCCAGCGACTACTCGGGAATGAACACTGAAGCTTTCTTT. Its translation is CASDYSGMNTEAFF.

Concerning this clonotype itself: One base away lies a much larger clone, so this may be a sequencing read error. CDR3 bases: TGTGCCAGCCCGCCAGCGGGGGGCTACAATGAGCAGTTCTTC. As protein: CASPPAGGYNEQFF. The chain combines TRBV6-2 or TRBV6-3 with TRBJ2-1; TRBD2 matches 9 bases. The germline V gene has CDR1 MNHEY and CDR2 SVGEGT. This CDR3 spans 14 amino acids. Unmatched junction bases numbered 5, after V lost 8 bases and J lost 3 bases.

This clonotype was observed at least ten times. This chain joins TRBV20-1 and TRBJ2-1; 10 bases agree with TRBD2. V trimming: 7 bases; J trimming: 4 bases; junction bases outside the gene matches: 7. This CDR3 contains 14 residues. Germline CDR1 DFQATT, CDR2 SNEGSKA (reference sequence). The CDR3 DNA sequence: TGCAGTGGCTCGGGAGCGGGGGGGTACAATGAGCAGTTCTTC. Translation gives CSGSGAGGYNEQFF.

Of note for this clonotype: At one boundary the junction diverges from the germline segment, which might be a read error. The chain uses TRBV20-1 and TRBJ2-1, with D hard to call. CDR3 length: 15 residues. From germline, CDR1 is DFQATT and CDR2 SNEGSKA (reference sequence). CDR3 protein: CSASIPGRSFNEQLF. The CDR3 DNA follows: TGCAGTGCTAGCATCCCAGGCCGCTCCTTCAATGAGCAGCTCTTC.

This clonotype occurred many times. The chain joins TRBV6-5 to TRBJ1-1, with 8 bases that match TRBD1. The germline V gene encodes CDR1 MNHEY and CDR2 SVGAGI. The trim removed 5 bases at V and 1 base at J, leaving 6 bases unmatched. The CDR3 has 15 residues. The CDR3 bases are TGTGCCAGCAGTCCCTCTGGGACAGGGAACACTGAAGCTTTCTTT. Its protein product is CASSPSGTGNTEAFF.

On this clonotype itself: This may be a read error, as it is one base from a much larger clone. CDR3 in amino acids: CSVEGGSPYNEQFF. CDR3 bases: TGCAGCGTTGAGGGGGGTAGCCCCTACAATGAGCAGTTCTTC. This chain joins TRBV29-1 and TRBJ2-1, with a tentative D call TRBD2 (6 bases). The CDR3 is made up of 14 amino acids. V was trimmed by 3 bases and J by 2 bases, leaving 11 bases between them. Germline V gene sequence: CDR1 SQVTM, CDR2 ANQGSEA.

This clonotype has ten or more counts. The chain joins TRBV20-1 to TRBJ2-2; no clear D. There are 13 residues in the CDR3. Per germline, CDR1 DFQATT and CDR2 SNEGSKA (reference sequence). Trimming left V 4 bases short and J 2 bases short, with 8 bases between. CDR3 DNA: TGCAGTGCTACTACTGATAACACCGGGGAGCTGTTTTTT. Encoded protein: CSATTDNTGELFF.

The chain joins TRBV12-3 or TRBV12-4 to TRBJ1-6; D is uncertain. CDR3 length: 14 amino acids. The V gene lost 2 bases and the J gene lost 10 bases, with 12 bases spanning the gap. CDR3 coding DNA: TGTGCCAGCAGTTTATTTGGCACGGGGTCACCCCTCCACTTT. Amino acid sequence: CASSLFGTGSPLHF.

This clonotype was seen ten or more times. This chain uses TRBV7-9 with TRBJ2-1; 8 bases line up with TRBD1. Germline V gene sequence: CDR1 SEHNR, CDR2 FQNEAQ (reference sequence). The CDR3 consists of 15 residues. Unmatched junction bases numbered 4, after V lost 1 base and J lost 5 bases. CDR3 sequence: CASSLGTGTHNEQFF. As DNA, the CDR3 is TGTGCCAGCAGCTTAGGGACAGGGACACACAATGAGCAGTTCTTC.

This clonotype appeared many times. The chain couples TRBV29-1 to TRBJ1-1; a possible D gene is TRBD1 (6 bases). The CDR3 sequence is 13 residues long. Per germline, CDR1 SQVTM and CDR2 ANQGSEA. V gave up 3 bases and J gave up 3 bases, with 11 bases separating them. The CDR3 is CSVEDSGYTEAFF. CDR3 bases: TGCAGCGTTGAGGACAGCGGATACACTGAAGCTTTCTTT.

The rearrangement uses TRBV5-1 and TRBJ2-2; TRBD1 matches at 8 bases. This CDR3 is built from 14 residues. The ends lost 4 bases at V and 7 bases at J; junction bases unmatched: 6. CDR1 and CDR2 (germline): SGHRS, YFSETQ. The CDR3 nucleotides read TGCGCCAGCAGCGATGGGACAGGCTTCGGGGAGCTGTTTTTT. Translated, it gives CASSDGTGFGELFF.

Remarks on this clonotype: A much larger clone lies a single base off, so this may be a read error. V and J are TRBV6-2 or TRBV6-3 and TRBJ2-3; possibly TRBD2 for D (5 bases). Germline CDR1 is MNHEY and CDR2 is SVGEGT. The CDR3 extends over 16 amino acids. CDR3 sequence (DNA): TGTGCCAGCAGTCTCGACCACCTAGCAAACACAGATACGAAGTATTTT. Translated, it gives CASSLDHLANTDTKYF.

This clonotype was found many times. CDR3 loop: CASSQVATSSGANVLTF. The CDR3, as DNA: TGTGCCAGCAGCCAAGTTGCTACCTCCTCTGGGGCCAACGTCCTGACTTTC. V is TRBV4-2 and J is TRBJ2-6; D gene unclear. Germline-derived CDR1 and CDR2 are LGHNA and YNFKEQ. V dropped 1 base and J dropped 0 bases, with 10 bases sitting between them. The length of the CDR3 is 17 residues.

This sequence joins TRBV6-2 or TRBV6-3 and TRBJ2-7, with D possibly matching TRBD2 (7 bases). The CDR3 spans 14 residues. Looked up from germline, CDR1 is MNHEY and CDR2 is SVGEGT. V gave up 6 bases and J gave up 4 bases, with 16 bases separating them. The CDR3 loop reads CASRRLAGAYEQYF. CDR3 bases: TGTGCCAGCAGGCGACTAGCAGGGGCTTACGAGCAGTACTTC.

The table lists this clonotype with a few counts. The chain uses TRBV4-1 and TRBJ2-3; 8 positions match TRBD2. V trimming: 0 bases; J trimming: 5 bases; junction bases outside the gene matches: 7. Per the germline V gene, CDR1 is MGHRA and CDR2 is YSYEKL. The CDR3 loop spans 16 amino acids. CDR3 in amino acids: CASSQDRGGQGDTQYF. The CDR3 bases are TGCGCCAGCAGCCAAGATCGGGGGGGGCAAGGAGATACGCAGTATTTT.

This clonotype has a count of ten or more. The chain has TRBV7-9 and TRBJ2-6; unclear D gene. From germline, CDR1 is SEHNR and CDR2 FQNEAQ (reference sequence). V was shortened by 7 bases and J by 0 bases, with 10 bases between the two germline ends. The CDR3 contains 15 residues. The CDR3 region has the DNA TGTGCCAGCAACCTACAGTTCTCTGGGGCCAACGTCCTGACTTTC. The encoded protein is CASNLQFSGANVLTF.